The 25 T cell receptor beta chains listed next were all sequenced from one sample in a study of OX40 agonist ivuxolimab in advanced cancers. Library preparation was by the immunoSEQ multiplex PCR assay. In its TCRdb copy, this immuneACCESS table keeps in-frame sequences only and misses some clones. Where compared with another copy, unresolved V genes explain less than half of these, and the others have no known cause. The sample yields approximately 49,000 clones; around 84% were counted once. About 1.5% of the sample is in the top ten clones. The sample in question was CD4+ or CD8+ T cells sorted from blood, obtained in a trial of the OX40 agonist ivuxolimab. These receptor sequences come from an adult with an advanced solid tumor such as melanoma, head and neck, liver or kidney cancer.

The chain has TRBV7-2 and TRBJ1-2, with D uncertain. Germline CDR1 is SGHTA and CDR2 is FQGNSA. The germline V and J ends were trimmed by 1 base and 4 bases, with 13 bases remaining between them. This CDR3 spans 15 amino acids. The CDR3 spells CASSLVQRASYGYTF. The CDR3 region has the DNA TGTGCCAGCAGCTTAGTTCAGCGGGCCAGCTATGGCTACACCTTC.

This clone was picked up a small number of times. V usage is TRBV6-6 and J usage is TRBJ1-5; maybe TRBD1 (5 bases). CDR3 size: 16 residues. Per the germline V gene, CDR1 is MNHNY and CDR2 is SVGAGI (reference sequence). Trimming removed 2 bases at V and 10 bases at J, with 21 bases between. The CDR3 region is CASSYRLGGTQGPQHF. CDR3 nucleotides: TGTGCCAGCAGTTACCGCCTCGGGGGGACTCAAGGTCCCCAGCATTTT.

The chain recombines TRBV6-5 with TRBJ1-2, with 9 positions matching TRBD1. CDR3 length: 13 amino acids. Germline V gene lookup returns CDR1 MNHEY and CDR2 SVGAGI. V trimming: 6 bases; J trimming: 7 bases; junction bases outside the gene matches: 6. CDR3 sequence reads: CASRETGGGGYTF. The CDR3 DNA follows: TGTGCCAGCAGGGAGACAGGGGGGGGTGGCTACACCTTC.

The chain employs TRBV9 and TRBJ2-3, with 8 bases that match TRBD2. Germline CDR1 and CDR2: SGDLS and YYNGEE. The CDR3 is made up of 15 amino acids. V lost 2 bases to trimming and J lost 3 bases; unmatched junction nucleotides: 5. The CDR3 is CASSVSGLGTDTQYF. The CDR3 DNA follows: TGTGCCAGCAGCGTTTCGGGACTAGGGACAGATACGCAGTATTTT. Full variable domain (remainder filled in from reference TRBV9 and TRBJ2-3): DSGVTQTPKHLITATGQRVTLRCSPRSGDLSVYWYQQSLDQGLQFLIQYYNGEERAKGNILERFSAQQFPDLHSELNLSSLELGDSALYFCASSVSGLGTDTQYFGPGTRLTVL.

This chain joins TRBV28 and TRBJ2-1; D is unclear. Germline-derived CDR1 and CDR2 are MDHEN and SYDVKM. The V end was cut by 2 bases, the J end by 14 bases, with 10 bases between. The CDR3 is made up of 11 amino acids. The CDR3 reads CASSLTLEKFF. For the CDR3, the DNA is TGTGCCAGCAGTTTAACCCTAGAAAAGTTCTTC. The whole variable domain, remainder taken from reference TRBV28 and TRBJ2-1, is DVKVTQSSRYLVKRTGEKVFLECVQDMDHENMFWYRQDPGLGLRLIYFSYDVKMKEKGDIPEGYSVSREKKERFSLILESASTNQTSMYLCASSLTLEKFFGPGTRLTVL.

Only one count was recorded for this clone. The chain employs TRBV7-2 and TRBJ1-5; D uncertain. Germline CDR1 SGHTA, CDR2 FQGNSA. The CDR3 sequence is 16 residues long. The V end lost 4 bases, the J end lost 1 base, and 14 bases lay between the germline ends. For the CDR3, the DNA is TGTGCCAGCAGCTCCCTAGGTACAGTGAGCAATCAGCCCCAGCATTTT. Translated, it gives CASSSLGTVSNQPQHF.

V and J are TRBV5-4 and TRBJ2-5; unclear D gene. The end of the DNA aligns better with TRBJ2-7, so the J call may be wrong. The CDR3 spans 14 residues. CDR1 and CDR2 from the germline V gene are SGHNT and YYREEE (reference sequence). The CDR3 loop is CASSQKTAPYEQYF. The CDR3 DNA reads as TGTGCCAGCAGCCAAAAAACAGCCCCCTACGAGCAGTACTTC.

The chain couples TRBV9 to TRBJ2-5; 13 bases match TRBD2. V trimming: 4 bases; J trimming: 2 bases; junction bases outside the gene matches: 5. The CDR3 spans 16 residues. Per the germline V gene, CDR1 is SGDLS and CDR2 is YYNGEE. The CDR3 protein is CASSPRLAGGQETQYF. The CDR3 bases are TGTGCCAGCAGCCCAAGACTAGCGGGAGGTCAAGAGACCCAGTACTTC.

In nucleotides, the CDR3 is TGTGCCAGCAGCTTAAAAAGGGTGAACACTGAAGCTTTCTTT. Its protein product is CASSLKRVNTEAFF. The rearrangement links TRBV7-2 to TRBJ1-1; D uncertain. Looked up from germline, CDR1 is SGHTA and CDR2 is FQGNSA. The CDR3 has 14 amino acids. V dropped 2 bases and J dropped 0 bases, with 7 bases sitting between them.

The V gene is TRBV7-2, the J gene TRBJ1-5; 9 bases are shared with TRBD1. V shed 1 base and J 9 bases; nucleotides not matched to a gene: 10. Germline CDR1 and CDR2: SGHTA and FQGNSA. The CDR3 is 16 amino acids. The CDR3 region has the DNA TGTGCCAGCAGCTTAGGGACAGGGGCTTGGAGGGGGCCCCAGCATTTT. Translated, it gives CASSLGTGAWRGPQHF.

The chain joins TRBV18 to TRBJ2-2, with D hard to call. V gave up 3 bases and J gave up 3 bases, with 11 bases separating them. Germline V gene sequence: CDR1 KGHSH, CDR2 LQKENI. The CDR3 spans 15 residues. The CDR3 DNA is TGTGCCAGCTCACCTAGAAACACGTACACCGGGGAGCTGTTTTTT. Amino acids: CASSPRNTYTGELFF.

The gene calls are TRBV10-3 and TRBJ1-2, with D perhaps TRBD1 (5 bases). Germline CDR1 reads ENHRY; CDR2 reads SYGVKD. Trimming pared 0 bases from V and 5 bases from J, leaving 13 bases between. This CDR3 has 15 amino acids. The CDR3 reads CAISESGGLYYGYTF. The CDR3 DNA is TGTGCCATCAGTGAGTCGGGGGGTCTTTATTATGGCTACACCTTC.

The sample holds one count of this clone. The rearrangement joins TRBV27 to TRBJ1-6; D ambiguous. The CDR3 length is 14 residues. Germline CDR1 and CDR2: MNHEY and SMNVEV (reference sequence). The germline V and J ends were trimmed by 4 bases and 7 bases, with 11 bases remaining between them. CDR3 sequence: CASSYHEMNSPLHF. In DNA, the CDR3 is TGTGCCAGCAGTTATCACGAGATGAATTCACCCCTCCACTTT.

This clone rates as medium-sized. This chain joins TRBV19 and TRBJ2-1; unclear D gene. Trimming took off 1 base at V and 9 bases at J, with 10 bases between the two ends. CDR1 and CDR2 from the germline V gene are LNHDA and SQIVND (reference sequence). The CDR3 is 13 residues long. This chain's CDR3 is CASSIVAGPEQFF. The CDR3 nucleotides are TGTGCCAGTAGTATAGTTGCCGGGCCTGAGCAGTTCTTC.

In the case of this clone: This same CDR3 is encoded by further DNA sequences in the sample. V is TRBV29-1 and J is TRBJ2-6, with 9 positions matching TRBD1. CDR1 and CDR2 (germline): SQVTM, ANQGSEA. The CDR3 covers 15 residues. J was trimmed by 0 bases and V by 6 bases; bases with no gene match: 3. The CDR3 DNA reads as TGCAGCGTCGGACAGGGGAGCTCTGGGGCCAACGTCCTGACTTTC. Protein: CSVGQGSSGANVLTF.

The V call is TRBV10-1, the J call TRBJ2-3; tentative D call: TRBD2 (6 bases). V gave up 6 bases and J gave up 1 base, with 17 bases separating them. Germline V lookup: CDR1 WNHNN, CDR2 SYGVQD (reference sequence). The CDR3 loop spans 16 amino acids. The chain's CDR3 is CASSPRSGHRTDTQYF. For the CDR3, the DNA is TGCGCCAGCAGCCCTAGAAGCGGGCACCGCACAGATACGCAGTATTTT.

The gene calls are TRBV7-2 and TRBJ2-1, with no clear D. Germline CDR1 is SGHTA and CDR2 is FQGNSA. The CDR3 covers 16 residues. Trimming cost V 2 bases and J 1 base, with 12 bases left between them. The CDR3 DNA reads TGTGCCAGCAGCTTAAACGACGGCCTATCCTACAATGAGCAGTTCTTC. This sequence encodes CASSLNDGLSYNEQFF. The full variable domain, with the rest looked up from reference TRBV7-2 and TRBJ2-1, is GAGVSQSPSNKVTEKGKDVELRCDPISGHTALYWYRQSLGQGLEFLIYFQGNSAPDKSGLPSDRFSAERTGGSVSTLTIQRTQQEDSAVYLCASSLNDGLSYNEQFFGPGTRLTVL.

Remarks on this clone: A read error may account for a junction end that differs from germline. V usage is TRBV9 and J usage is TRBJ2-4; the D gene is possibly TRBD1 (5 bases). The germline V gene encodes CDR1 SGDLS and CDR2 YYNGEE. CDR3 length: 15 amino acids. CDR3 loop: CASSVAQGRAAIPYF. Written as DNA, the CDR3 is TGTGCCAGCAGCGTAGCGCAGGGTAGGGCAGCAATTCCGTACTTC. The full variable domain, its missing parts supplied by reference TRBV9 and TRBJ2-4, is DSGVTQTPKHLITATGQRVTLRCSPRSGDLSVYWYQQSLDQGLQFLIQYYNGEERAKGNILERFSAQQFPDLHSELNLSSLELGDSALYFCASSVAQGRAAIPYFGAGTRLSVL.

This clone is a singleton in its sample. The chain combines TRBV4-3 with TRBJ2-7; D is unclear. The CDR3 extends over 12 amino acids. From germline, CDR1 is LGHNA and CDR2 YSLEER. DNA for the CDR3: TGCGCGGACGGCCCGCTTTCGGACGAGCAGTACTTC. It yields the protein CADGPLSDEQYF.

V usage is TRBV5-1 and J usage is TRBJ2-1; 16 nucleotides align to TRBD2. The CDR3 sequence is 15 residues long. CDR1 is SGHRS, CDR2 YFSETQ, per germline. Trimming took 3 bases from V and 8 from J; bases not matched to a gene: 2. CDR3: CASSWGLAGGDEQFF. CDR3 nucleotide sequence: TGCGCCAGCAGCTGGGGACTAGCGGGAGGGGATGAGCAGTTCTTC.

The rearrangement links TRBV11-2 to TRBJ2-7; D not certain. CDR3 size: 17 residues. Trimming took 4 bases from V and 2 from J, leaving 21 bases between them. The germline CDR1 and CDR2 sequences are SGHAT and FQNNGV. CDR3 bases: TGTGCCAGCAGCTCCCGACACGTCCATACCCCTGCCTACGAGCAGTACTTC. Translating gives CASSSRHVHTPAYEQYF.

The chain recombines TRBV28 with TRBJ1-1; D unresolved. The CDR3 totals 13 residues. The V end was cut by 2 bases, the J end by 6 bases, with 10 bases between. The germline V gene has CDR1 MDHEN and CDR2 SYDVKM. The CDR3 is CASSLNTPPEAFF. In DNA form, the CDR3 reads TGTGCCAGCAGTTTAAACACTCCCCCTGAAGCTTTCTTT.

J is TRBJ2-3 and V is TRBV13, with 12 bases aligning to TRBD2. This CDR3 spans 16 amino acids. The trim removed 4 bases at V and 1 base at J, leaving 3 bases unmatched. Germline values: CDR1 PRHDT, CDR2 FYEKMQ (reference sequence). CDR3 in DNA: TGTGCCAGCAGCTCGACTAGCGGGAGTGGCACAGATACGCAGTATTTT. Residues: CASSSTSGSGTDTQYF.

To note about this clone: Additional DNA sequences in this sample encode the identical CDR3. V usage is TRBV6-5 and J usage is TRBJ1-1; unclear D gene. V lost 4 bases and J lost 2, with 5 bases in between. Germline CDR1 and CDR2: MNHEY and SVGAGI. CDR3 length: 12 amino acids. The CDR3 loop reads CASSSPNTEAFF. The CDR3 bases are TGTGCCAGCAGTTCGCCTAACACTGAAGCTTTCTTT.

CDR3 protein: CASSQGTSGSGDTQYF. In DNA form, the CDR3 reads TGCGCCAGCAGCCAAGGGACTAGCGGGAGTGGAGATACGCAGTATTTT. The V and J genes are TRBV4-3 and TRBJ2-3; the match to TRBD2 covers 13 bases. The germline CDR1 and CDR2 sequences are LGHNA and YSLEER. Trimming removed 1 base from V and 5 bases from J; junction bases left unmatched: 3. The CDR3 covers 16 residues.